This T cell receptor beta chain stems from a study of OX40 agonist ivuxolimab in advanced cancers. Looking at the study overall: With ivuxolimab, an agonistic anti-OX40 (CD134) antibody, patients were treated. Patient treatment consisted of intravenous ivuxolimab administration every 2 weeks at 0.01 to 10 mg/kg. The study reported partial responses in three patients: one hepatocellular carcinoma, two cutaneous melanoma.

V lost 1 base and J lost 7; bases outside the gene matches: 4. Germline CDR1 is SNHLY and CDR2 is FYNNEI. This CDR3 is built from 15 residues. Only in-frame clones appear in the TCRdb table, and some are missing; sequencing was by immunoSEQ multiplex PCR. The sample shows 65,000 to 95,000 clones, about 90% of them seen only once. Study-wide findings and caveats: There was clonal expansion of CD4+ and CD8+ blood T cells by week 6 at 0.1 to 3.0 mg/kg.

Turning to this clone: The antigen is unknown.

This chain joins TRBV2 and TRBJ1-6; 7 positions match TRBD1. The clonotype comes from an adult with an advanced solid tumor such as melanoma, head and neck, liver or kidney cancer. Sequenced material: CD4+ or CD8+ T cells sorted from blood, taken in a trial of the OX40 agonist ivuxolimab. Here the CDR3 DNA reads TGTGCCAGCAGTGAAGAGGGGGCGCCGAATTCACCCCTCCACTTT. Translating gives CASSEEGAPNSPLHF.